This T cell receptor (beta chain) was recorded in a study of lymphopenia after photon versus proton radiotherapy. Unmatched junction bases numbered 8, after V lost 6 bases and J lost 6 bases. In germline, CDR1 is SEHNR, CDR2 FQNEAQ (reference sequence). This CDR3 comprises 14 residues. Clones were read by immunoSEQ multiplex PCR, and TCRdb kept only the in-frame ones, dropping some. The sample lists approximately 65,000 clones, around 90% occurring once. The source was peripheral blood, collected from a patient treated with proton-based radiotherapy. The rearrangement uses TRBV7-9 and TRBJ2-1; 7 nucleotides agree with TRBD2. The TCR comes from a man older than 75 with esophageal cancer. CDR3 sequence (DNA): TGTGCCAGCAGATTGGGCGGGAGCAGCAATGAGCAGTTCTTC. This gives the protein CASRLGGSSNEQFF.